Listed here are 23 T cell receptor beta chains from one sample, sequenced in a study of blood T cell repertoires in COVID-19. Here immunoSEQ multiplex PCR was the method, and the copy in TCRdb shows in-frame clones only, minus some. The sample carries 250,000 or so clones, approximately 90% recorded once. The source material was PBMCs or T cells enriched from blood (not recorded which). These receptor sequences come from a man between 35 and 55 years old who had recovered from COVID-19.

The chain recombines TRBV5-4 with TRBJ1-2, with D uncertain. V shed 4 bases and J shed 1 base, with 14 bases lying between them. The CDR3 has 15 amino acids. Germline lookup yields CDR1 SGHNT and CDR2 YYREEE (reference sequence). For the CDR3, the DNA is TGTGCCAGCAGCCGAGAACCAGAGGATAACTATGGCTACACCTTC. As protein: CASSREPEDNYGYTF.

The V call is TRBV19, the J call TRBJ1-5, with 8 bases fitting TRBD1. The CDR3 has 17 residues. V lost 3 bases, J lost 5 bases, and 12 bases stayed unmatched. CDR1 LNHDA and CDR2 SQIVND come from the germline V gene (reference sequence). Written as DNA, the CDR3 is TGTGCCAGTAGTATCATAAAGCCCAGGGGGCGGGATCAGCCCCAGCATTTT. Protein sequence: CASSIIKPRGRDQPQHF.

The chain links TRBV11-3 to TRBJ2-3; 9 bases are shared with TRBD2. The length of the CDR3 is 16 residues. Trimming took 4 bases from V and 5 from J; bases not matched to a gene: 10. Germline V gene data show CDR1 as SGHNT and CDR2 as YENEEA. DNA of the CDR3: TGTGCCAGCAGCTCCTCTGGCGGGGGGGCGGGAGATACGCAGTATTTT. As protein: CASSSSGGGAGDTQYF.

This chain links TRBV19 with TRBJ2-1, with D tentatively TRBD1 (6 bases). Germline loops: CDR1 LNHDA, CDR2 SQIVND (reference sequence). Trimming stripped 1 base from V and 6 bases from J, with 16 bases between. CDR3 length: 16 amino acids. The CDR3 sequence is CASSIGLARGGNEQFF. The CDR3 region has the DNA TGTGCCAGTAGTATAGGGTTAGCCCGAGGGGGCAATGAGCAGTTCTTC.

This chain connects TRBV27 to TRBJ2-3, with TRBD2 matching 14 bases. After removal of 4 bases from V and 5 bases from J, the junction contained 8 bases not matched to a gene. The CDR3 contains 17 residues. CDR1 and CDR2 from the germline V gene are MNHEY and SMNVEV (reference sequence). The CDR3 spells CASSSYEGTSGGDTQYF. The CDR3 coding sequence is TGTGCCAGCAGTTCCTACGAAGGGACTAGCGGGGGAGATACGCAGTATTTT.

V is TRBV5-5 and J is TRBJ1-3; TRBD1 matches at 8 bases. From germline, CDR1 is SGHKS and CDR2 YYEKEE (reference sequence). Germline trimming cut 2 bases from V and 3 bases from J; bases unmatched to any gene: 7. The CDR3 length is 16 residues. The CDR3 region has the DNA TGTGCCAGCAGCTTAATCCCGACAGGGGTTGGAAACACCATATATTTT. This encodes CASSLIPTGVGNTIYF.

As DNA, the CDR3 is TGCGCCAGCAGCTTGGAAGCGGATCCTCGGGCGGGTGGCTACACCTTC. It yields the protein CASSLEADPRAGGYTF. The chain recombines TRBV5-1 with TRBJ1-2; D unclear. This CDR3 comprises 16 residues. The V and J ends lost 0 bases and 7 bases respectively, with 19 bases between them. CDR1 is SGHRS, CDR2 YFSETQ, per germline.

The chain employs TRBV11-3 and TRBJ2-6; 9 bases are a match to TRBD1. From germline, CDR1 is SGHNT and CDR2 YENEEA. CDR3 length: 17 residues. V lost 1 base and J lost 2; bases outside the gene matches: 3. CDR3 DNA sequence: TGTGCCAGCAGCTTAGCTGGGACAGGGACTGGGGCCAACGTCCTGACTTTC. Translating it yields CASSLAGTGTGANVLTF.

The CDR3, as DNA: TGTGCCAGCTCACCAGAGTCATCCTTGGCGGGAGGGACCGAGCAGTACTTC. Translating gives CASSPESSLAGGTEQYF. This chain joins TRBV18 and TRBJ2-7; 9 nucleotides match TRBD2. This CDR3 has 17 residues. The V segment lost 2 bases and the J segment 6 bases; nucleotides outside the gene matches: 14. Germline values: CDR1 KGHSH, CDR2 LQKENI.

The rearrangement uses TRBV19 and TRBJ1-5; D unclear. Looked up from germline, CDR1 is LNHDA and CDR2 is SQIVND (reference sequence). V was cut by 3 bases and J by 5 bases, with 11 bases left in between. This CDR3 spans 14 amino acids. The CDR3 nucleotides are TGTGCCAGTAGTATTGGTCTAACCGATCAGCCCCAGCATTTT. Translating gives CASSIGLTDQPQHF.

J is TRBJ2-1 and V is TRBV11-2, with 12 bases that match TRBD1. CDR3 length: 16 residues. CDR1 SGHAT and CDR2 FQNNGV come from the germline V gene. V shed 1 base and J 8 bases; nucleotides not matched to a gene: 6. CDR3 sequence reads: CASSLVPGQGADEQFF. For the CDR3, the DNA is TGTGCCAGCAGCTTAGTGCCGGGACAGGGGGCCGATGAGCAGTTCTTC.

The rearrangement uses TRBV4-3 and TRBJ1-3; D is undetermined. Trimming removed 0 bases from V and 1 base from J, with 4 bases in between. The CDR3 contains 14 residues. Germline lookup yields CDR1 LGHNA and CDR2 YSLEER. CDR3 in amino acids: CASSQDSSGNTIYF. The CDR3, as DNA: TGCGCCAGCAGCCAAGACAGTTCTGGAAACACCATATATTTT.

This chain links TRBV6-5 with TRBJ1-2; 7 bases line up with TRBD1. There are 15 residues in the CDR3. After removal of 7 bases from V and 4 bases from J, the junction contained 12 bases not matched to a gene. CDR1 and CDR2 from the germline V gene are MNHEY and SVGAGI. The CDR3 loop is CASTRTVGDSYGYTF. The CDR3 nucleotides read TGTGCCAGCACCCGAACCGTGGGGGACAGCTATGGCTACACCTTC.

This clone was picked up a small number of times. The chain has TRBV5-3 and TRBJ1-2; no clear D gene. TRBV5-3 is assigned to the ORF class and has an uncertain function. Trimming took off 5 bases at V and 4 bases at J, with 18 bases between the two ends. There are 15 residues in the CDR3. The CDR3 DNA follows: TGTGCCAGAAGTTTGTCGACCCAGGCTTTCTATGGCTACACCTTC. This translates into CARSLSTQAFYGYTF.

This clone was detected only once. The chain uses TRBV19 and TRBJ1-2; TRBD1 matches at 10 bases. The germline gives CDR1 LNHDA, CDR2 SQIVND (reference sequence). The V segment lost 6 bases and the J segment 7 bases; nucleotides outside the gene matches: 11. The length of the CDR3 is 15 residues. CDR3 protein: CASSRQGAALGGYTF. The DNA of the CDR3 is TGTGCCAGTAGCAGACAGGGGGCGGCCCTCGGTGGCTACACCTTC. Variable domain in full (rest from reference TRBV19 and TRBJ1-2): DGGITQSPKYLFRKEGQNVTLSCEQNLNHDAMYWYRQDPGQGLRLIYYSQIVNDFQKGDIAEGYSVSREKKESFPLTVTSAQKNPTAFYLCASSRQGAALGGYTFGSGTRLTVV.

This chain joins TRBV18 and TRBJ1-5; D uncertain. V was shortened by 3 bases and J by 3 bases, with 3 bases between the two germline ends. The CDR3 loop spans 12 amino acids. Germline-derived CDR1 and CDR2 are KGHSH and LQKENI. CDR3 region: CASSPNNQPQHF. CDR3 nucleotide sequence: TGTGCCAGCTCACCTAACAATCAGCCCCAGCATTTT.

The CDR3 loop reads CASSLGGSNQPQHF. DNA of the CDR3: TGTGCCAGCAGTCTCGGGGGTAGCAATCAGCCCCAGCATTTT. The chain employs TRBV6-5 and TRBJ1-5; a weak D match, TRBD1 (5 bases). The ends were cut back, 5 bases at V and 0 bases at J, with 8 bases in the middle. The length of the CDR3 is 14 residues. CDR1 and CDR2 from the germline V gene are MNHEY and SVGAGI.

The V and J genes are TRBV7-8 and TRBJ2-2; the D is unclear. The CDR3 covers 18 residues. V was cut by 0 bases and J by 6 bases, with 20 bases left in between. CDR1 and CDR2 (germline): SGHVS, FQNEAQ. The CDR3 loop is CASSLALSAGRRSGELFF. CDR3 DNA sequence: TGTGCCAGCAGCTTAGCGCTATCGGCAGGCCGACGGTCCGGGGAGCTGTTTTTT.

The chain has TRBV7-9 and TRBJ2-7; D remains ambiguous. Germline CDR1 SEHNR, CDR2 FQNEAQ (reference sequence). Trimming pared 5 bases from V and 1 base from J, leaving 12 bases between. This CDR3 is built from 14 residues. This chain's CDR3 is CASSPPPTSYEQYF. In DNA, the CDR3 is TGTGCCAGCAGCCCCCCCCCGACTTCCTACGAGCAGTACTTC.

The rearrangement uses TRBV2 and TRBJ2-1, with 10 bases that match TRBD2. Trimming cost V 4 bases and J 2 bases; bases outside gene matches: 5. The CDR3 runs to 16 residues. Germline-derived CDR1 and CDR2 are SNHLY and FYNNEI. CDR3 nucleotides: TGTGCCAGCAGTGGTCCAGCGGGGGGGCCCTACAATGAGCAGTTCTTC. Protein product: CASSGPAGGPYNEQFF.

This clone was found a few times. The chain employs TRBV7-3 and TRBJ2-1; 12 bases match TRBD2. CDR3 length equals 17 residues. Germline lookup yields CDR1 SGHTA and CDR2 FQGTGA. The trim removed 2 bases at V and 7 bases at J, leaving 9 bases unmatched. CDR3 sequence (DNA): TGTGCCAGCAGCTTACCCTTGACTAGCGGGAGTAAGAATGAGCAGTTCTTC. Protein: CASSLPLTSGSKNEQFF.

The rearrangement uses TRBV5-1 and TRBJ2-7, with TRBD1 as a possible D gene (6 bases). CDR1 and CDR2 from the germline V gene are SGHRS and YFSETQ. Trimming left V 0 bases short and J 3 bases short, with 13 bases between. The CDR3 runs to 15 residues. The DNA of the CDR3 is TGCGCCAGCAGCTTGGACCCAGGGGCGGTCTACGAGCAGTACTTC. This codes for CASSLDPGAVYEQYF.

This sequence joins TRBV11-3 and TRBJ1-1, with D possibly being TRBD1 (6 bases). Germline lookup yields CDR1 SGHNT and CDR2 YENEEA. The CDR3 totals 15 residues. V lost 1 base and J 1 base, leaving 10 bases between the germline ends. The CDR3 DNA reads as TGTGCCAGCAGCTTAGGGGGGCAGCCGAACACTGAAGCTTTCTTT. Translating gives CASSLGGQPNTEAFF.